The rows below give T cell receptor beta chains drawn from one sample of a study of shared T cell receptors in the human thymus. Libraries were prepared by immunoSEQ multiplex PCR; TCRdb keeps only in-frame clonotypes and omits some of them. The repertoire holds some 700,000 clones, with 80% to 90% as singletons. The same specimen was also included in a second study, on human thymus T cells.

Sequencing used thymocytes. The source is a girl under three years old with a congenital heart defect. Each CDR3 is given with its conserved first and last residue. The D gene is left open where the match is weak. The size of a clone is reported for some rows only, either as once, few or many, or as a class for expanded clones.

>TRBV28|-|-|TRBJ1-5
TGTGCCAGCACTCCCCCCGGGGGTATCGATCAGCCCCAGCATTTT
CASTPPGGIDQPQHF
>TRBV12-1|-|-|TRBJ1-2
TGTGCCAGCAGCTCACCTGAACCGGGAAAACTGAAAAAGGGCTACACCTTC
CASSSPEPGKLKKGYTF
>TRBV11-2|-|-|TRBJ1-6
TGTGCCAGCAGCTCCGGTCCCGAAGCACCCCTCCACTTT
CASSSGPEAPLHF
>TRBV9|-|-|TRBJ2-5
TGTGCCAGCAGCGCAGAGACCTTTCCGGGGGGCCCGCGGAAGACCCAGTACTTC
CASSAETFPGGPRKTQYF
>TRBV9|-|TRBD1|TRBJ2-5
TGTGCCAGCAGCGTAGGAGGTCCGGGACAGCAAGAGACCCAGTACTTC
CASSVGGPGQQETQYF
>TRBV5-1|-|TRBD1|TRBJ1-1
TGCGCCAGCAGCTTGAAACAGGGGATCGGAACTGAAGCTTTCTTT
CASSLKQGIGTEAFF
>TRBV18|-|-|TRBJ2-7
TGTGCCAGCTCACCAGTATCCGGGACTGATTCCTACGAGCAGTACTTC
CASSPVSGTDSYEQYF
>TRBV4-1|-|-|TRBJ1-5
TGCGCCAGCAGCCAAGAAGAAGGCGCCGGGGAGAATCAGCCCCAGCATTTT
CASSQEEGAGENQPQHF
>TRBV18|-|TRBD1|TRBJ1-2
TGTGCCAGCTCACCACCCGGGACAGGGGGGACTTATGGCTACACCTTC
CASSPPGTGGTYGYTF
>TRBV20-1|once|-|TRBJ2-1
TGCAGTGCCGTCAGGGACTTAATACAGTTCTTC
CSAVRDLIQFF
>TRBV28|-|TRBD1|TRBJ2-5
TGTGCCAGCAGACTACAAATGACAGGGGGAGAGACCCAGTACTTC
CASRLQMTGGETQYF
>TRBV25-1|once|-|TRBJ1-2
TGTGCCAGCAGTGTTGAGACTCCGTCTCTTGAGGGCTACACCTTC
CASSVETPSLEGYTF
>TRBV27|-|-|TRBJ2-7
TGTGCCAGCAGCGACGGGGACGAGCAGTACTTC
CASSDGDEQYF
>TRBV7-2|-|-|TRBJ1-4
TGTGCCAGCAGCTTATTCGGACAAGTTAATGAAAAACTGTTTTTT
CASSLFGQVNEKLFF
>TRBV5-4|-|TRBD2|TRBJ2-3
TGTGCCAGCAGCTTTAACCGGGGGGGACCAGATACGCAGTATTTT
CASSFNRGGPDTQYF
>TRBV5-6|-|-|TRBJ2-2
TGTGCCAGCAGCTTGGTCTCGGGGATTCGCGGGGAGCTGTTTTTT
CASSLVSGIRGELFF
>TRBV30|-|TRBD1|TRBJ1-5
TGTGCCTGGAGTGCCGGGGGACAGGAGAGCAATCAGCCCCAGCATTTT
CAWSAGGQESNQPQHF
>TRBV5-6|once|TRBD2|TRBJ2-3
TGTGCCAGCAGCACCAGACTAGCGGGGGGGCAAGTGGGAGATACGCAGTATTTT
CASSTRLAGGQVGDTQYF
>TRBV9|few|TRBD1|TRBJ1-6
TGTGCCAGCAGCCAAAAGGGACAGCTAAATTCACCCCTCCACTTT
CASSQKGQLNSPLHF